The rows below give T cell receptor beta chains drawn from one sample of a study of T cell responses to AZD1222 COVID-19 vaccine. TCRdb keeps only in-frame clones here, not all; method: immunoSEQ multiplex PCR. This sample carries some 30,000 clones, roughly nine tenths of them seen once, and the ten largest clones take about 41%. The specimen was peripheral blood, collected on day 0 of AZD1222 vaccination. These receptors were obtained from an adult in good health. The CDR3 runs from the conserved cysteine through the conserved F or W. Each record gives: V gene, D gene, CDR3 protein. A D gene is named only where the DNA matches it firmly.

TRBV6-5	NA	CASSYGSHNTEAFF
TRBV10-2	NA	CASSELGRGTDTQYF
TRBV11-2	NA	CASSLAGNSPLHF
TRBV6-5	NA	CASSYTGRNNSPLHF
TRBV7-2	NA	CASSSRTDTPQHF
TRBV9	TRBD1	CASSPNPITGGDDTEAFF
TRBV21-1	NA	CASSRGGHHLSCTQYF
TRBV5-1	TRBD2	CASSPRMVAGKASTDTQYF
TRBV6-2/TRBV6-3	NA	CASSYDSINQPQHF
TRBV18	NA	CASSPKYQETQYF
TRBV25-1	TRBD2	CASSSGVTYEQYF
TRBV4-3	TRBD2	CASSQDRGVGANVLTF
TRBV30	NA	CAWSVRVDYGYTF
TRBV10-3	TRBD1	CAISADRANEKLFF
TRBV20-1	NA	CSALKGVGYTF
TRBV9	NA	CASSVGLIGGTGANVLTF
TRBV5-1	NA	CASSLGGAVPEQFF
TRBV9	NA	CASSGGDFNQPQHF